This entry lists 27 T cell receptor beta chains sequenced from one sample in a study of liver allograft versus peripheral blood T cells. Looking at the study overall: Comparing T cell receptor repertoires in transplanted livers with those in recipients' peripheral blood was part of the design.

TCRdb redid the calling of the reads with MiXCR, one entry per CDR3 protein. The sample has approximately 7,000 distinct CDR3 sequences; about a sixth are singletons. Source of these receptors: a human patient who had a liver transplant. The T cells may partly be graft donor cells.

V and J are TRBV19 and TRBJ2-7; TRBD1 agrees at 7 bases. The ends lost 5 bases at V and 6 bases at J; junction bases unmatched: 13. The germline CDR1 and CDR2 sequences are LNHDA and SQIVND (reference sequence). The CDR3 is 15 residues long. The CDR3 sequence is CASSPYRQGPGEQYF. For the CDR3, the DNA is TGTGCCAGTAGTCCTTACAGACAGGGTCCGGGCGAGCAGTACTTC.

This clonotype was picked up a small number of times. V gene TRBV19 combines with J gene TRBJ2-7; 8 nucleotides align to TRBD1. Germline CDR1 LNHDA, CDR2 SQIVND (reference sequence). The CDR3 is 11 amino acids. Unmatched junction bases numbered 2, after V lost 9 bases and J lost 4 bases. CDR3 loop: CASGQGYEQYF. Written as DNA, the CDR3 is TGTGCCAGCGGACAGGGATACGAGCAGTACTTC.

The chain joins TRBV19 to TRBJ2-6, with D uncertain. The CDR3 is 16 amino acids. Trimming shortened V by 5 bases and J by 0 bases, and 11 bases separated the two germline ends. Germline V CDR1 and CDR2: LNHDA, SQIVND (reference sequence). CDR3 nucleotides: TGTGCCAGTAGTCGGCAATCCATCTCTGGGGCCAACGTCCTGACTTTC. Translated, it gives CASSRQSISGANVLTF.

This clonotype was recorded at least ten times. CDR3: CASSLEQANYGYTF. DNA of the CDR3: TGTGCCAGCAGCTTGGAGCAGGCAAACTATGGCTACACCTTC. The J gene is TRBJ1-2, the V gene TRBV5-4; no definite D call. The germline gives CDR1 SGHNT, CDR2 YYREEE (reference sequence). The CDR3 is 14 amino acids. V was trimmed by 0 bases and J by 2 bases, leaving 8 bases between them.

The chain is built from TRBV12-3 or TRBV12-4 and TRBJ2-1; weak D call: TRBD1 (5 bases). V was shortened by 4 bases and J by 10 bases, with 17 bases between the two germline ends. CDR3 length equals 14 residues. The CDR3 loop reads CASSWGVGAWEQFF. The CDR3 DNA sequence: TGTGCCAGCAGTTGGGGTGTAGGGGCGTGGGAGCAGTTCTTC.

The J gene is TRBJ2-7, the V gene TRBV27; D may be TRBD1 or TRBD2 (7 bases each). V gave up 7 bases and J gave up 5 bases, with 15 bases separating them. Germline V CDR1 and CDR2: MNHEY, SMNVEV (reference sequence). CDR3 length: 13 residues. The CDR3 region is CASTGGGVDEQYF. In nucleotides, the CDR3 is TGTGCCAGCACAGGGGGGGGCGTTGACGAGCAGTACTTC.

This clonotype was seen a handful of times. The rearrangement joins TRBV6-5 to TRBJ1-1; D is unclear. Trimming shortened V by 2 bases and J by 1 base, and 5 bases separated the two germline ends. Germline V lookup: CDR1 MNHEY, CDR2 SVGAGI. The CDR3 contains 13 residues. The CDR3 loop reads CASSYGENTEAFF. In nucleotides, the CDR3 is TGTGCCAGCAGTTACGGGGAGAACACTGAAGCTTTCTTT.

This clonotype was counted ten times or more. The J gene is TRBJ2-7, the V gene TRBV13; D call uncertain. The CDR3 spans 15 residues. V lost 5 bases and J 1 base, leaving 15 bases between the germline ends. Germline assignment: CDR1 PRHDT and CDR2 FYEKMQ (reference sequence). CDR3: CASSAPVGKSYEQYF. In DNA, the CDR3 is TGTGCCAGCAGCGCCCCGGTTGGGAAATCCTACGAGCAGTACTTC.

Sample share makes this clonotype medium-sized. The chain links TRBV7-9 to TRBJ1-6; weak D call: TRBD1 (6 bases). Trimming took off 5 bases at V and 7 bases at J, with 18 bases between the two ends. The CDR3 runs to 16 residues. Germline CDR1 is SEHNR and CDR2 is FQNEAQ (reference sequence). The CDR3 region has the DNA TGTGCCAGCAGCCCCGCGGGGGCTAGGGACAATTCACCCCTCCACTTT. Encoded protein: CASSPAGARDNSPLHF.

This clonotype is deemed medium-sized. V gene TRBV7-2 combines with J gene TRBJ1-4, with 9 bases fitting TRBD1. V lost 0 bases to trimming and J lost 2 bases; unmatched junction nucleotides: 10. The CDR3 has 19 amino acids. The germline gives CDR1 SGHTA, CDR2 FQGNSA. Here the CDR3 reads CASSLAFLRTGVTNEKLFF. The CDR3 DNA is TGTGCCAGCAGCTTAGCGTTCTTACGGACAGGGGTGACTAATGAAAAACTGTTTTTT. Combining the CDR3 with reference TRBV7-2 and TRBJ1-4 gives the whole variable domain GAGVSQSPSNKVTEKGKDVELRCDPISGHTALYWYRQSLGQGLEFLIYFQGNSAPDKSGLPSDRFSAERTGGSVSTLTIQRTQQEDSAVYLCASSLAFLRTGVTNEKLFFGSGTQLSVL.

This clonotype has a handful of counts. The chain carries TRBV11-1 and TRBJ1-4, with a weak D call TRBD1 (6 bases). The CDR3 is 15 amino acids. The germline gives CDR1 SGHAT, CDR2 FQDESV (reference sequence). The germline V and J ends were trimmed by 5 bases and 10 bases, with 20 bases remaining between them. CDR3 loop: CASSPTYGGGRKLFF. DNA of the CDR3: TGTGCCAGCAGCCCTACGTACGGAGGGGGACGAAAACTGTTTTTT.

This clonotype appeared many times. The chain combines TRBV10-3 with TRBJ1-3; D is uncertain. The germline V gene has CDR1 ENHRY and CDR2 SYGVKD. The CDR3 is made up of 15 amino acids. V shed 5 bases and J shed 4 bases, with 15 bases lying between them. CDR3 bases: TGTGCCATCAGTTTTTGGACCCCGTTCGGAAACACCATATATTTT. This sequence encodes CAISFWTPFGNTIYF.

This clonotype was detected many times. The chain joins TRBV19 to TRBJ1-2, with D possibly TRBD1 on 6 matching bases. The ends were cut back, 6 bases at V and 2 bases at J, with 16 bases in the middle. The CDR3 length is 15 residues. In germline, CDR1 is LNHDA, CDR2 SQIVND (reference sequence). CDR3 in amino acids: CASSLARGNNYGYTF. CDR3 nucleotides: TGTGCCAGTAGCCTCGCCAGGGGCAACAACTATGGCTACACCTTC.

CDR3 nucleotides: TGTGCCAGCAGCGGAGGGACTAGCGGGGGCGATGAGCAGTTCTTC. Its protein is CASSGGTSGGDEQFF. The V and J genes are TRBV5-4 and TRBJ2-1, with TRBD2 matching 14 bases. CDR1 SGHNT and CDR2 YYREEE come from the germline V gene (reference sequence). The CDR3 is made up of 15 amino acids. The trim removed 4 bases at V and 8 bases at J, leaving 5 bases unmatched.

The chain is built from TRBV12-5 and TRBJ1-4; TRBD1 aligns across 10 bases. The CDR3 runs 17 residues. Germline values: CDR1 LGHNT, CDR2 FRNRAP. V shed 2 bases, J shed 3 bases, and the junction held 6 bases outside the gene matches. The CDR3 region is CASGLTPGQGPNEKLFF. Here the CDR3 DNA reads TGTGCTAGTGGTTTGACCCCGGGACAGGGGCCTAATGAAAAACTGTTTTTT. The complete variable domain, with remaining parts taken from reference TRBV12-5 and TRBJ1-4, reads DARVTQTPRHKVTEMGQEVTMRCQPILGHNTVFWYRQTMMQGLELLAYFRNRAPLDDSGMPKDRFSAEMPDATLATLKIQPSEPRDSAVYFCASGLTPGQGPNEKLFFGSGTQLSVL.

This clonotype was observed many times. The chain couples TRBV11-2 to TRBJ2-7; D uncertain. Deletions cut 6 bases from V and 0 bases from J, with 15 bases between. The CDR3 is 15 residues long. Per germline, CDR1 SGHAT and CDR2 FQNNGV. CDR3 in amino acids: CASRPGFGYSYEQYF. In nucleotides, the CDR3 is TGTGCCAGCAGACCTGGGTTCGGCTACTCCTACGAGCAGTACTTC.

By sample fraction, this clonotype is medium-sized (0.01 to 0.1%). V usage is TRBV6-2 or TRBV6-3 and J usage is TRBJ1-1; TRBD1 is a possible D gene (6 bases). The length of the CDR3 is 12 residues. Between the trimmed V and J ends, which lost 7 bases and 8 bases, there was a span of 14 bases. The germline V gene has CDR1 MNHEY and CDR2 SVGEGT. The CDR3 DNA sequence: TGTGCCAGCACCGACAGGTGGGTCGAAGCTTTCTTT. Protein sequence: CASTDRWVEAFF.

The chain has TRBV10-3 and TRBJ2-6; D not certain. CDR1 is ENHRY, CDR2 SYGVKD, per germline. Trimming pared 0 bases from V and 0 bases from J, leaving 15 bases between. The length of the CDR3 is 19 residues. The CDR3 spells CAISESVGRSSSGANVLTF. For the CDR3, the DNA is TGTGCCATCAGTGAGTCAGTGGGCAGGAGCAGCTCTGGGGCCAACGTCCTGACTTTC.

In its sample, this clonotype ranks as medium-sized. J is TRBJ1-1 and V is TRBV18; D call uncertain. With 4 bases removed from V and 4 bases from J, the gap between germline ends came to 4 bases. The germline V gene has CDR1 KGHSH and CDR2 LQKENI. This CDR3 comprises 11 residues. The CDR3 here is CASSQVTEAFF. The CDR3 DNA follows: TGTGCCAGCTCACAAGTCACTGAAGCTTTCTTT.

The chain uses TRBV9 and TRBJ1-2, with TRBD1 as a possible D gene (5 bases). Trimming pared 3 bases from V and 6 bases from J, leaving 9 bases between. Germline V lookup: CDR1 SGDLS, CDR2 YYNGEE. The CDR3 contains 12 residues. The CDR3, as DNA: TGTGCCAGCAGCGCTGACAGCCATGGCTACACCTTC. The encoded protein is CASSADSHGYTF.

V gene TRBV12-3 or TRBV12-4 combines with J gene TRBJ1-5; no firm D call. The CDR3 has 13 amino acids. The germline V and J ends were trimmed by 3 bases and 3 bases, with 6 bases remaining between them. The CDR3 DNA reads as TGTGCCAGCAGTTTCGGGTTCAATCAGCCCCAGCATTTT. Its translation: CASSFGFNQPQHF.

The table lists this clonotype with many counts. The CDR3: CSAYTGVHNEQFF. DNA of the CDR3: TGCAGCGCCTACACTGGGGTACACAATGAGCAGTTCTTC. The chain has TRBV29-1 and TRBJ2-1; D is undetermined. This CDR3 has 13 residues. Between the trimmed V and J ends, which lost 7 bases and 5 bases, there was a span of 15 bases. The germline CDR1 and CDR2 sequences are SQVTM and ANQGSEA.

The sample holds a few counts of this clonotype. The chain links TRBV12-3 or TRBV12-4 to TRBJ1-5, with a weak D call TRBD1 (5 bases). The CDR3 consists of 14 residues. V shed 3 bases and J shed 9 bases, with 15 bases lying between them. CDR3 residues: CASSLTGGDPPQHF. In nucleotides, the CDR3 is TGTGCCAGCAGTTTGACTGGGGGGGATCCGCCCCAGCATTTT.

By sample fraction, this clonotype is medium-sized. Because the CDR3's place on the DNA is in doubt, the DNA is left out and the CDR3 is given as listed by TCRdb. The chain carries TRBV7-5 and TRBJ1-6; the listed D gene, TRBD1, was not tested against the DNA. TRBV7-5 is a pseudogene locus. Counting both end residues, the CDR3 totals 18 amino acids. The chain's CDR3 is CISVPEATGQGDNSPLHF.

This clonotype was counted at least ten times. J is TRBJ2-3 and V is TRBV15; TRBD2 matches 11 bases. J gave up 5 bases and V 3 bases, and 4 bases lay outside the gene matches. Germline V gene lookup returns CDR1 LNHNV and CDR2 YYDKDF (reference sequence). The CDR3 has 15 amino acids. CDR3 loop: CATSSLGLAEDTQYF. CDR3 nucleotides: TGTGCCACCAGCAGCCTGGGACTAGCGGAAGATACGCAGTATTTT.

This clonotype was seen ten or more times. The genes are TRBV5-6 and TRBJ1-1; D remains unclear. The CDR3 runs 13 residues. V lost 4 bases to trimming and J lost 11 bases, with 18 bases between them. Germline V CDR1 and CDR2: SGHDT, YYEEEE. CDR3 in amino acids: CASSPGGRPKAFF. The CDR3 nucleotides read TGTGCCAGCAGCCCCGGAGGGCGACCAAAGGCTTTCTTT. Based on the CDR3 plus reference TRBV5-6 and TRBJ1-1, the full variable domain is DAGVTQSPTHLIKTRGQQVTLRCSPKSGHDTVSWYQQALGQGPQFIFQYYEEEERQRGNFPDRFSGHQFPNYSSELNVNALLLGDSALYLCASSPGGRPKAFFGQGTRLTVV.

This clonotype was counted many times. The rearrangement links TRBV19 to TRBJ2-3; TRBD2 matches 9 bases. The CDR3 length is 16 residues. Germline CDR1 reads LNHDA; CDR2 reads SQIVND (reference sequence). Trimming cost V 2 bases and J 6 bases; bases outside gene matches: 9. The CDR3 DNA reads TGTGCCAGTAGTATATGGGCTAGCGGGGACCAGGATACGCAGTATTTT. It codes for CASSIWASGDQDTQYF.